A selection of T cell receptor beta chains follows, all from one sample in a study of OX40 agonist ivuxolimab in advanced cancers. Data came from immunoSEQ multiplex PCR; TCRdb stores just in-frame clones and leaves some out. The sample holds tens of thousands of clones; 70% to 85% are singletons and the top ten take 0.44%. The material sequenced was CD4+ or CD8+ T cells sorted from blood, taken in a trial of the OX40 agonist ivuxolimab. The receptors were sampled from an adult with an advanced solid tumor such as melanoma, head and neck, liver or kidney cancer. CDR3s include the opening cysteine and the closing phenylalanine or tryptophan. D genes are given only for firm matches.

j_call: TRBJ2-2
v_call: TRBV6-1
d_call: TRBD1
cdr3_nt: TGTGCCAGCGGGACAGGGGGGAAGGTCACCGGGGAGCTGTTTTTT
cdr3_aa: CASGTGGKVTGELFF

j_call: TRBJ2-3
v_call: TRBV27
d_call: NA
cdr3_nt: TGTGCCAGCAGCCCGGGGGGCGGGGGAGATACGCAGTATTTT
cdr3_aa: CASSPGGGGDTQYF

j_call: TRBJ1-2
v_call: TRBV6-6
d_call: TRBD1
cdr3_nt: TGTGCCAGCAGAGAAACCGGGACAGTGTATGGCTACACCTTC
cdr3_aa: CASRETGTVYGYTF

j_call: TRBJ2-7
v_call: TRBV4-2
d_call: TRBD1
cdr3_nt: TGTGCCAGCAGCCCTAGGACAGGGTCAGCCTACGAGCAGTACTTC
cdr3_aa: CASSPRTGSAYEQYF

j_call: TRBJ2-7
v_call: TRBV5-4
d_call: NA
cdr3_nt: TGTGCCAGCAGCTTTGACAGGCCCCGCTCCTACGAGCAGTACTTC
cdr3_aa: CASSFDRPRSYEQYF

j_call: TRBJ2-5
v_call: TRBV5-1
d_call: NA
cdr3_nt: TGCGCCAGCAGCTACGCGGGGACCGAGGGAGAGACCCAGTACTTC
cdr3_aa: CASSYAGTEGETQYF

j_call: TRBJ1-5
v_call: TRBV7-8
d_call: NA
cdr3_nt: TGTGCCAGCAGCTATCATGGATACAATCAGCCCCAGCATTTT
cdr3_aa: CASSYHGYNQPQHF

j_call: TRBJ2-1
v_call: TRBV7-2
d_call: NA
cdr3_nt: TGTGCCAGCAGCCACCGTCGAGACACTGAGCAGTTCTTC
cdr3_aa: CASSHRRDTEQFF

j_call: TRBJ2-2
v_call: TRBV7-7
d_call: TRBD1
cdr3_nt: TGTGCCAGCCGCCGGGACAGGGGTACCGGCGGGGAGCTGTTTTTT
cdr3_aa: CASRRDRGTGGELFF

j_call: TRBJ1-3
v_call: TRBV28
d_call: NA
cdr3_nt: TGTGCCAGCAGTTTAGGAGGGACCTCTGGAAACACCATATATTTT
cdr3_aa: CASSLGGTSGNTIYF